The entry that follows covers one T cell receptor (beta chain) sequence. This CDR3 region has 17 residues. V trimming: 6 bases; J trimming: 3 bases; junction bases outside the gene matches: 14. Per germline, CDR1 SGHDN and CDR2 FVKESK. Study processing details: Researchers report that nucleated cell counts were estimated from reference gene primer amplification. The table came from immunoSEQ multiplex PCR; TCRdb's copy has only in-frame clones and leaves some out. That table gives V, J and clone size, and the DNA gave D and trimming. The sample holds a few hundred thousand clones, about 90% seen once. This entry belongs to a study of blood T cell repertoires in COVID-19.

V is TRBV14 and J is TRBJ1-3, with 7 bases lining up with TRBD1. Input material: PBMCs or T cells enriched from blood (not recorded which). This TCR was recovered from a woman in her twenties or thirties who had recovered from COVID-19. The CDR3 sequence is CASSPIGAGGFGNTIYF. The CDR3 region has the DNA TGTGCCAGCAGTCCGATAGGAGCAGGGGGTTTTGGAAACACCATATATTTT.